What follows is one TCR beta chain and its context. Antigen: not known. TCRdb re-analysed the RACE reads in MiXCR, keeping a single row per CDR3 protein. The sample lists about 120,000 distinct CDR3 sequences, 9% to 14% seen once, with about 1.4% in the top ten. The sample's time point: patch test 1, 2 weeks after DPC sensitization. Stated treatment: therapeutic diphenylcyclopropenone sensitization with weekly scalp DPC. Ahead of applying each patch test, blood was sampled. The data were obtained in a study of human T cells and chemical hapten exposure. Across the study: An area of 2 cm by roughly 2.2 cm on upper inner arm skin received 2% DPC for sensitization.

This CDR3 is 12 amino acids long. The V gene end was trimmed by 10 bases and the J gene end by 3 bases; junction bases not matched to a gene: 5. From germline, CDR1 is MDHEN and CDR2 SYDVKM. Study results and limitations: Expanded TCRs showed more large CDR3 clusters than pre-sensitization or healthy control sets.

This receptor was obtained from a woman aged 45-60 years with alopecia areata. Some clones in this sample may be carry-over from other donors' samples. This chain connects TRBV28 to TRBJ1-2, with TRBD1 identical over 7 bases. Material: whole blood, obtained in connection with sensitization to the hapten diphenylcyclopropenone (DPC). The CDR3 bases are TGTGCCACTTTCGGGACAGACTATGGCTACACCTTC. Protein product: CATFGTDYGYTF.